The rows below give T cell receptor beta chains drawn from one sample of a study of PD-L1 blockade in urothelial cancer. Libraries were prepared by immunoSEQ multiplex PCR; TCRdb keeps only in-frame clonotypes and omits some of them. The repertoire consists of about 95,000 clones, with around 87% occurring once and the leading ten covering about 2%. Source: PBMCs, taken around atezolizumab (anti-PD-L1) treatment. The source of these receptors is a man in his sixties with urothelial cancer. Each CDR3 is given with its conserved first and last residue. Each record gives: V gene, D gene, clone size, J gene, CDR3 length, CDR3 protein, CDR3 DNA. The D gene is left open where the match is weak. Expanded clones get a size class; other rows say once, few or many, or leave the size out.

V: TRBV10-3
D: TRBD2
size: -
J: TRBJ2-1
length: 14
CDR3: CAIRELAAYNEQFF
DNA: TGTGCCATTCGAGAACTAGCGGCCTACAATGAGCAGTTCTTC

V: TRBV6-5
D: TRBD1
size: few
J: TRBJ1-1
length: 13
CDR3: CASRGQTDTEAFF
DNA: TGTGCCAGCAGGGGACAGACAGACACTGAAGCTTTCTTT

V: TRBV5-6
D: -
size: -
J: TRBJ2-1
length: 16
CDR3: CASSLQERVYYNEQFF
DNA: TGTGCCAGCAGCCTCCAGGAGCGGGTTTACTACAATGAGCAGTTCTTC

V: TRBV18
D: TRBD1
size: -
J: TRBJ2-7
length: 14
CDR3: CASSPRDSSYEQYF
DNA: TGTGCCAGCTCACCACGGGACAGCAGCTACGAGCAGTACTTC

V: TRBV18
D: TRBD2
size: -
J: TRBJ2-5
length: 16
CDR3: CASSPRVMERGETQYF
DNA: TGTGCCAGCTCACCGAGGGTCATGGAGCGGGGTGAGACCCAGTACTTC

V: TRBV5-1
D: -
size: -
J: TRBJ2-3
length: 16
CDR3: CASSFTSPLISDTQYF
DNA: TGCGCCAGCAGCTTCACTAGCCCGCTTATTTCCGATACGCAGTATTTT

V: TRBV10-1
D: TRBD2
size: -
J: TRBJ2-1
length: 19
CDR3: CASSESSGRAGASFSEQFF
DNA: TGCGCCAGCAGTGAGTCGAGCGGGAGGGCAGGGGCCTCCTTTTCCGAGCAGTTCTTC

V: TRBV19
D: TRBD1
size: -
J: TRBJ1-3
length: 16
CDR3: CASSIRTGTSGNTIYF
DNA: TGTGCCAGTAGTATTCGGACAGGTACCTCTGGAAACACCATATATTTT

V: TRBV28
D: TRBD2
size: -
J: TRBJ2-7
length: 13
CDR3: CASRPSGRAEQYF
DNA: TGTGCCAGCAGACCCTCAGGGAGGGCCGAGCAGTACTTC

V: TRBV28
D: -
size: -
J: TRBJ1-4
length: 15
CDR3: CASSSSEGTVEKLFF
DNA: TGTGCCAGCAGTTCTAGCGAGGGGACTGTAGAAAAACTGTTTTTT

V: TRBV5-1
D: -
size: -
J: TRBJ2-5
length: 14
CDR3: CASSSIEYQETQYF
DNA: TGCGCCAGCAGCTCTATAGAGTACCAAGAGACCCAGTACTTC

V: TRBV5-1
D: -
size: -
J: TRBJ2-5
length: 15
CDR3: CASSSMGGGAETQYF
DNA: TGCGCCAGCAGCTCCATGGGCGGGGGCGCTGAGACCCAGTACTTC

V: TRBV5-4
D: -
size: few
J: TRBJ2-7
length: 13
CDR3: CASSSKQGREQYF
DNA: TGTGCCAGCAGCTCTAAACAGGGGAGGGAGCAGTACTTC

V: TRBV11-2
D: TRBD2
size: -
J: TRBJ2-5
length: 19
CDR3: CASSLARTSGGTSLETQYF
DNA: TGTGCCAGCAGCTTAGCCCGGACTAGCGGGGGGACGAGCCTGGAGACCCAGTACTTC

V: TRBV7-2
D: TRBD1
size: -
J: TRBJ1-1
length: 15
CDR3: CASSLRGRMNTEAFF
DNA: TGTGCCAGCAGCTTGAGGGGGCGCATGAACACTGAAGCTTTCTTT

V: TRBV27
D: TRBD1
size: -
J: TRBJ2-3
length: 15
CDR3: CASSLRTGATDTQYF
DNA: TGTGCCAGCAGTTTAAGGACAGGGGCCACAGATACGCAGTATTTT

V: TRBV6-5
D: TRBD1
size: once
J: TRBJ1-2
length: 14
CDR3: CASRRQGAVGGYTF
DNA: TGTGCCAGCAGACGACAGGGGGCGGTGGGGGGCTACACCTTC

V: TRBV28
D: TRBD2
size: -
J: TRBJ2-7
length: 14
CDR3: CASRRTSRHYEQYF
DNA: TGTGCCAGCAGACGGACTAGCAGACACTACGAGCAGTACTTC

V: TRBV19
D: -
size: -
J: TRBJ2-3
length: 14
CDR3: CASSMGTLTDTQYF
DNA: TGTGCCAGTAGTATGGGGACACTCACAGATACGCAGTATTTT

V: TRBV10-3
D: -
size: once
J: TRBJ1-5
length: 14
CDR3: CAISDSDSYQPQHF
DNA: TGTGCCATCAGTGATTCCGACAGCTATCAGCCCCAGCATTTT

V: TRBV5-4
D: -
size: -
J: TRBJ2-2
length: 13
CDR3: CASSPPQGQQLFF
DNA: TGTGCCAGCAGCCCTCCTCAGGGGCAGCAGCTGTTTTTT

V: TRBV27
D: TRBD2
size: few
J: TRBJ2-1
length: 15
CDR3: CASSLEREVPDEQFF
DNA: TGTGCCAGCAGTTTAGAGCGGGAGGTCCCCGATGAGCAGTTCTTC

V: TRBV6-9
D: -
size: -
J: TRBJ2-6
length: 15
CDR3: CASSSNGGGANVLTF
DNA: TGTGCCAGCAGTTCAAACGGGGGAGGGGCCAACGTCCTGACTTTC

V: TRBV19
D: TRBD1
size: -
J: TRBJ1-5
length: 15
CDR3: CASSVGTGGASPQHF
DNA: TGTGCCAGTAGTGTCGGGACAGGGGGAGCATCGCCCCAGCATTTT

V: TRBV21-1
D: -
size: -
J: TRBJ2-1
length: 13
CDR3: CASSKKKPNEQFF
DNA: TGTGCCAGCAGCAAAAAAAAGCCCAATGAGCAGTTCTTC

V: TRBV11-2
D: TRBD1
size: once
J: TRBJ2-5
length: 15
CDR3: CASSLGTGVQETQYF
DNA: TGTGCCAGCAGCTTAGGGACAGGAGTCCAAGAGACCCAGTACTTC

V: TRBV29-1
D: TRBD2
size: -
J: TRBJ2-1
length: 14
CDR3: CSVGVAGGGSEQFF
DNA: TGCAGCGTGGGAGTAGCGGGAGGGGGTAGTGAGCAGTTCTTC

V: TRBV10-3
D: -
size: once
J: TRBJ2-1
length: 15
CDR3: CAISESIGSYNEQFF
DNA: TGTGCCATCAGTGAGTCGATTGGGAGCTACAATGAGCAGTTCTTC

V: TRBV4-2
D: -
size: once
J: TRBJ2-1
length: 16
CDR3: CASSQEGAGLYNEQFF
DNA: TGTGCCAGCAGCCAAGAGGGGGCTGGTCTCTACAATGAGCAGTTCTTC

V: TRBV6-7
D: TRBD1
size: -
J: TRBJ2-1
length: 19
CDR3: CASSYSKAPTGVPYNEQFF
DNA: TGTGCCAGCAGTTACTCGAAAGCTCCGACAGGGGTTCCCTACAATGAGCAGTTCTTC

V: TRBV7-8
D: TRBD1
size: once
J: TRBJ2-5
length: 16
CDR3: CASSLTRDREGETQYF
DNA: TGTGCCAGCAGCCTAACTCGGGACAGGGAAGGGGAGACCCAGTACTTC

V: TRBV29-1
D: -
size: -
J: TRBJ2-1
length: 11
CDR3: CSVRGGLYQFF
DNA: TGCAGCGTTCGTGGGGGACTGTATCAGTTCTTC

V: TRBV7-6
D: TRBD1
size: once
J: TRBJ1-2
length: 17
CDR3: CASSLGGHRGSNYGYTF
DNA: TGTGCCAGCAGCTTAGGGGGTCACAGGGGATCTAACTATGGCTACACCTTC

V: TRBV7-8
D: -
size: few
J: TRBJ1-2
length: 13
CDR3: CASSFINEDGYTF
DNA: TGTGCCAGCAGCTTTATAAATGAGGATGGCTACACCTTC

V: TRBV7-3
D: TRBD2
size: -
J: TRBJ2-1
length: 16
CDR3: CASSPSGTSAYNEQFF
DNA: TGTGCCAGCAGCCCTTCCGGGACTAGCGCTTACAATGAGCAGTTCTTC

V: TRBV7-6
D: -
size: -
J: TRBJ2-7
length: 13
CDR3: CASSLVPKREQYF
DNA: TGTGCCAGCAGCTTAGTTCCGAAGCGGGAGCAGTACTTC

V: TRBV29-1
D: -
size: -
J: TRBJ2-7
length: 14
CDR3: CSVTGTDISYEQYF
DNA: TGCAGCGTAACCGGGACTGACATCTCCTACGAGCAGTACTTC

V: TRBV9
D: -
size: once
J: TRBJ2-6
length: 18
CDR3: CASSGGRDILSGANVLTF
DNA: TGTGCCAGCAGCGGAGGGAGGGACATCCTGTCTGGGGCCAACGTCCTGACTTTC

V: TRBV7-9
D: -
size: -
J: TRBJ2-3
length: 14
CDR3: CASSAGPSTDTQYF
DNA: TGTGCCAGCAGTGCAGGGCCGAGCACAGATACGCAGTATTTT

V: TRBV29-1
D: TRBD1
size: -
J: TRBJ1-4
length: 13
CDR3: CSVQGARHEKLFF
DNA: TGCAGCGTCCAGGGGGCGCGGCATGAAAAACTGTTTTTT

V: TRBV4-2
D: TRBD1
size: -
J: TRBJ2-1
length: 16
CDR3: CASSLPGTGGYNEQFF
DNA: TGTGCCAGCAGCCTCCCCGGGACAGGGGGATACAATGAGCAGTTCTTC